The clone carrying this T cell receptor (beta chain) was seen more than once but under ten times. Original analysis: Estimates of nucleated cell counts were drawn from the amplification of reference gene primers. The repertoire was sequenced with immunoSEQ multiplex PCR; TCRdb's copy has only in-frame clones and lacks some. The DNA gave D and trimming, while V, J and clone size come from that table. The table includes 190,000 or so clones, roughly 88% detected once. The data stem from a study of blood T cell repertoires in COVID-19. Background on the study: Both acute and convalescent COVID-19 samples were obtained from the United States, Italy and Spain. T cells, B-cell-depleted T cells, or PBMCs provided the cDNA or gDNA that served as material.

V dropped 3 bases and J dropped 6 bases, with 6 bases sitting between them. Germline lookup yields CDR1 MDHEN and CDR2 SYDVKM. There are 12 residues in the CDR3. The receptor comes from a woman aged 30 to 39 with acute or convalescent COVID-19. The chain recombines TRBV28 with TRBJ1-5; no firm D call. The sample comprised peripheral blood. CDR3 sequence: CASSLRFQPQHF. The CDR3 coding sequence is TGTGCCAGCAGTTTGCGTTTTCAGCCCCAGCATTTT.